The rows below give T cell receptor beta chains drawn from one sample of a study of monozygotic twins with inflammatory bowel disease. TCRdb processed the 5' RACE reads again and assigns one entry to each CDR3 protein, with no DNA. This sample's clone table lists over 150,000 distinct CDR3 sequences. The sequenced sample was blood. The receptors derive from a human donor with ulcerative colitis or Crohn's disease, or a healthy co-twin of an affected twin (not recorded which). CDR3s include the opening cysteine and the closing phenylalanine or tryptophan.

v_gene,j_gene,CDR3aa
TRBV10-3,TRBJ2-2,CAISDPAANTGELFF
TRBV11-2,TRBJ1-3,CASSFSPASGNTIYF
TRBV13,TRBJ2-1,CASSLRGRTAAPPTPYNEQFF
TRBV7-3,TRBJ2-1,CASSTGLAGGEQFF
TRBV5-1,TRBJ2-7,CASSLLPEGSSYEQYF
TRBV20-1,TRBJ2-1,CSARDPLAPFNEQFF
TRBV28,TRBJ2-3,CASSAPSTDTQYF
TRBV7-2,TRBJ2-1,CASSPSGVRYNEQFF
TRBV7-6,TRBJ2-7,CASSLGSGTSVYYEQYF
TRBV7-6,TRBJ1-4,CASSDIQEGKLFF
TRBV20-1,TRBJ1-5,CSASQGSDERAQHF
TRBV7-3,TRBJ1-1,CASSLNPGRDAFF
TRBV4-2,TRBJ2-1,CASSQESGASYNEQFF
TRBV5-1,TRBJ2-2,CASGSSPQVNTGELFF
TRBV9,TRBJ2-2,CASSISGTGYTGELFF
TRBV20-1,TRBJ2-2,CSAFSDWTGAAGELFF
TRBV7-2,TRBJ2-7,CASSPPLSYEQYF
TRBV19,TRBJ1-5,CASSNHRSPNQPQHF
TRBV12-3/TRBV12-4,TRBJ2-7,CASSRTGQGGEQYF
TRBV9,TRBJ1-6,CASSSSGARAYNSPLHF
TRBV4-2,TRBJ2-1,CASSPPGGHEQFF
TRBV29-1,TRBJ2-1,CSVEESPGLAGGFNEQFF
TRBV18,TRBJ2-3,CASSPSGADDTQYF
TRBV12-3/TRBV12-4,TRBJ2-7,CASNPSGEGLVEQYF
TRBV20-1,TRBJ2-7,CSARDEGGGLSYEQYF
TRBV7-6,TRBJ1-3,CASSLSYGSGNTIYF
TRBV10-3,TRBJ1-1,CAISESGGGNTEAFF
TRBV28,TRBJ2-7,CASSARTGVSYEQYF
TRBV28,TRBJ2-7,CASSSGDRGFEQYF
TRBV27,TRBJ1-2,CASSPRTGRIYGYTF
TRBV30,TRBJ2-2,CAWKDSPAGELFF
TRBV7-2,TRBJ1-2,CASSWSRAVAYGYTF
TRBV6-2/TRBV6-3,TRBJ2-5,CASRRDSQETQYF
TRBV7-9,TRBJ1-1,CASSLRKTGVEAFF
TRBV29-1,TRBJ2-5,CSVDPGLETQYF
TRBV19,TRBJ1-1,CASSLGQGVEAFF
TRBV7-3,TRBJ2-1,CASSLTGLAGVNEQFF